This record covers a single T cell receptor (beta chain). Its antigen is unknown. As for treatment: approximately 9-day PBMC culture with coronavirus spike peptide pools or control peptides (ViraFEST assay). Germline V gives CDR1 MNHNS, CDR2 SASEGT. The CDR3 sequence is 13 residues long. Trimming removed 5 bases at V and 7 bases at J, with 14 bases between. The data were obtained in a study of vaccination and CD4 T cells after COVID-19. The Oncomine TCR Beta short-read assay sequenced DNA from cultured CD4+ T cells. TCRdb re-called the PCR reads through MiXCR, storing one row per CDR3 protein. The table has some 15,000 distinct CDR3 sequences, around a third seen once.

This TCR was recovered from a human donor who had recovered from COVID-19. This chain connects TRBV6-1 to TRBJ1-1, with D perhaps matching TRBD1 (5 bases). The sequencing used CD4+ T cells from blood, cultured in vitro, collected after SARS-CoV-2 vaccination. CDR3 nucleotide sequence: TGTGCCAGCAGTCCTAACGCCGGGGGTGAAGCTTTCTTT. It codes for CASSPNAGGEAFF.